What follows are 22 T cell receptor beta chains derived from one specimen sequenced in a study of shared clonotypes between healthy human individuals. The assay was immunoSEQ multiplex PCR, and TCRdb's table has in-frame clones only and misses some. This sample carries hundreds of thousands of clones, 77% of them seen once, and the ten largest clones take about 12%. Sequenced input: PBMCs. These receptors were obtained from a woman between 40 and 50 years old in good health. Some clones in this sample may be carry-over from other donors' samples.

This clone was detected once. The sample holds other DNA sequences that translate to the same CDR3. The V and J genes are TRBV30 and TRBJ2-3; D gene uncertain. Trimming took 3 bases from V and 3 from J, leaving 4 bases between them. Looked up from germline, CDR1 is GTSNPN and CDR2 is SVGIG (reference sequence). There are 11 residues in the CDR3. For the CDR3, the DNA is TGTGCCTGGAGCGTTACAGATACGCAGTATTTT. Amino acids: CAWSVTDTQYF.

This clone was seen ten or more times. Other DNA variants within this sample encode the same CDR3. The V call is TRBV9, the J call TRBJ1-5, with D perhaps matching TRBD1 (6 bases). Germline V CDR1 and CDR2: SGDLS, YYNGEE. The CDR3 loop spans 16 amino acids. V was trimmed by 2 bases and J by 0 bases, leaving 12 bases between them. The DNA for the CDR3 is TGTGCCAGCAGCGTCCACAGGGTGTGTAGCAATCAGCCCCAGCATTTT. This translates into CASSVHRVCSNQPQHF.

CDR3 sequence (DNA): TGTGCCAGCAGTTTAACGGGTTTGTACGAGCAGTACTTC. Amino acids: CASSLTGLYEQYF. The chain employs TRBV28 and TRBJ2-7; D not certain. Germline values: CDR1 MDHEN, CDR2 SYDVKM. This CDR3 region has 13 residues. Trimming took off 2 bases at V and 4 bases at J, with 9 bases between the two ends. The entire variable domain, with the rest obtained from reference TRBV28 and TRBJ2-7, is as follows: DVKVTQSSRYLVKRTGEKVFLECVQDMDHENMFWYRQDPGLGLRLIYFSYDVKMKEKGDIPEGYSVSREKKERFSLILESASTNQTSMYLCASSLTGLYEQYFGPGTRLTVT.

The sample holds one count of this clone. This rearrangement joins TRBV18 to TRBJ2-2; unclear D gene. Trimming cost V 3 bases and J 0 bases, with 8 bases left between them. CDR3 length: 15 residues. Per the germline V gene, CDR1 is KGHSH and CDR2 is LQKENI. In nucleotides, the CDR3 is TGTGCCAGCTCACCGGTTGCACCGAACACCGGGGAGCTGTTTTTT. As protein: CASSPVAPNTGELFF.

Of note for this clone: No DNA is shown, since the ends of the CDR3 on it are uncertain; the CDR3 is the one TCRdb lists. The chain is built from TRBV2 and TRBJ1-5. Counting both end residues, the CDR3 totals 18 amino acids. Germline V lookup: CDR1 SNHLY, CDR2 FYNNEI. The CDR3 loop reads CASRAGLRGAYSNQPQHF.

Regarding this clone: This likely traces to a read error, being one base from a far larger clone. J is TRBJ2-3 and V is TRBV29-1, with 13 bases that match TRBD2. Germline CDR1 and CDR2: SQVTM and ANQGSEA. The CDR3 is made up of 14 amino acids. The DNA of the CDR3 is TGCAGCGTCGGGACTAGCGGGAACACAGATACGCGGTATTTT. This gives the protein CSVGTSGNTDTRYF.

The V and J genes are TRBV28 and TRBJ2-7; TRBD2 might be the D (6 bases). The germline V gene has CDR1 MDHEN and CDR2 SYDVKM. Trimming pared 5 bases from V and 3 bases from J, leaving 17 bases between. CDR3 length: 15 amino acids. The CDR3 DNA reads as TGTGCCAGCAGTAAGCCCGGGACGGGGGTCTACGAGCAGTACTTC. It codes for CASSKPGTGVYEQYF.

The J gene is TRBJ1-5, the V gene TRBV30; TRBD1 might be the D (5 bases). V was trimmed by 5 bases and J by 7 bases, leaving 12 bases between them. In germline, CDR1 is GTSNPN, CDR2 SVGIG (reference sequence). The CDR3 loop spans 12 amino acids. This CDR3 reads CAWSIGGQPQHF. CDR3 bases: TGTGCCTGGTCCATCGGGGGACAGCCCCAGCATTTT.

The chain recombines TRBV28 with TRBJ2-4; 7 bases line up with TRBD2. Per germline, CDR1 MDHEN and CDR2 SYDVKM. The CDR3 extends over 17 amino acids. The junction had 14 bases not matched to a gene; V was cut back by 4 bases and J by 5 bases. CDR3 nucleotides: TGTGCCAGCAGTTACGACTCCACTAGCGCGGGGCAAAACATTCAGTACTTC. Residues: CASSYDSTSAGQNIQYF.

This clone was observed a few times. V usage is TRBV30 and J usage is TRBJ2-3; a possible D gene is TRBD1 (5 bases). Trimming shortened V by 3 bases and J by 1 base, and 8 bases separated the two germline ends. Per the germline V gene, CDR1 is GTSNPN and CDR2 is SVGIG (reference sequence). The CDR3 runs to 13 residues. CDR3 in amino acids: CAWSPQGTDTQYF. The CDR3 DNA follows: TGTGCCTGGAGCCCACAGGGCACAGATACGCAGTATTTT.

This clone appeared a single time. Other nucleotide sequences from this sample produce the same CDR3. Here the CDR3 DNA reads TGTGCCAGCAGCGTAGCTACGGTATTTAACTATGGCTACACCTTC. It specifies CASSVATVFNYGYTF. J is TRBJ1-2 and V is TRBV9, with no clear D. The CDR3 has 15 amino acids. V was pared by 0 bases and J by 1 base, with 10 bases between. Per the germline V gene, CDR1 is SGDLS and CDR2 is YYNGEE.

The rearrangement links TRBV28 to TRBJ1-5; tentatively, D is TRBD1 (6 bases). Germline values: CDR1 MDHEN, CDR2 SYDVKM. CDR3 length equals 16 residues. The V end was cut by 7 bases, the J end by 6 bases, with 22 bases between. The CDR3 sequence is CASTPALTRGSQPQHF. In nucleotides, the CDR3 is TGTGCCAGCACCCCTGCTTTGACCAGGGGAAGTCAGCCCCAGCATTTT.

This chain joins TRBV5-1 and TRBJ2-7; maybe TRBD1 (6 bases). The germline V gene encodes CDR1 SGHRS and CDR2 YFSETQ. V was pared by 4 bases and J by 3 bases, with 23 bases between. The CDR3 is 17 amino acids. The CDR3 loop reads CASSPIWRRDKIYEQYF. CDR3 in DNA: TGCGCCAGCAGCCCAATTTGGCGTAGGGACAAGATCTACGAGCAGTACTTC.

For the CDR3, the DNA is TGTGCCAGCAGCCAGGGACAGGGGCCCTACGAGCAGTACTTC. This translates into CASSQGQGPYEQYF. The rearrangement links TRBV7-8 to TRBJ2-7; 10 nucleotides line up with TRBD1. This CDR3 has 14 amino acids. Unmatched junction bases numbered 3, after V lost 5 bases and J lost 2 bases. Per germline, CDR1 SGHVS and CDR2 FQNEAQ.

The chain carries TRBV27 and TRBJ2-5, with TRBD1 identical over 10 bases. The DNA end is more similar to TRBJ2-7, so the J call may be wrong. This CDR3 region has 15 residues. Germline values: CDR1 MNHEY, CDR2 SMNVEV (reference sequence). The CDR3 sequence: CASSSGTGVSYEQYF. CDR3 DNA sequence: TGTGCCAGCAGTTCTGGGACAGGGGTCTCCTACGAGCAGTACTTC.

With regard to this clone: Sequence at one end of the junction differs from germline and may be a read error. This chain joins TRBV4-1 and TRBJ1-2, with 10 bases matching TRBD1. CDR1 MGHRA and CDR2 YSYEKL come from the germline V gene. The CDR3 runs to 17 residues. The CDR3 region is CASSQDKGSGTGVLMGF. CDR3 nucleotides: TGCGCCAGCAGCCAAGATAAGGGATCGGGGACAGGGGTACTTATGGGCTTC.

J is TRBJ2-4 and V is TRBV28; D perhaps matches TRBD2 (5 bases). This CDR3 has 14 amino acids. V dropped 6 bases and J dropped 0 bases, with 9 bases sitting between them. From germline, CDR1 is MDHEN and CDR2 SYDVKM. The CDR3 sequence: CASRSGLAKNIQYF. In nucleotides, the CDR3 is TGTGCCAGCAGATCAGGACTAGCCAAAAACATTCAGTACTTC.

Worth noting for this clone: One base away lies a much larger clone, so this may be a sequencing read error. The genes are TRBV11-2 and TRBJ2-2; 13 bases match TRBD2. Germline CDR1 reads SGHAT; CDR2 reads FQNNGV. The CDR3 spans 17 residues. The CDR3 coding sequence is TGTGCCGGCAGCCACAGGACTAGCGGGAGTCGGACCGGGGAGCTGTTTTTT. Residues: CAGSHRTSGSRTGELFF.

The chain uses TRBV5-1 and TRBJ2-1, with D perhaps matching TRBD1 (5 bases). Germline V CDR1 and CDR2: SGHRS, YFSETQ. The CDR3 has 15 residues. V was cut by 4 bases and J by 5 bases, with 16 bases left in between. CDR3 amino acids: CASSPVVTDNNEQFF. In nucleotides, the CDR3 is TGCGCCAGCAGCCCCGTCGTGACGGACAACAATGAGCAGTTCTTC.

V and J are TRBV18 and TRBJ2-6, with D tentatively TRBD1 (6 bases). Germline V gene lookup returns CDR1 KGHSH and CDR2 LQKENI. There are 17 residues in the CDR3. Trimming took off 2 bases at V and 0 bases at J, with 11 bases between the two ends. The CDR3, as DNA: TGTGCCAGCTCACCAGGACAGCCGAACTCTGGGGCCAACGTCCTGACTTTC. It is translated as CASSPGQPNSGANVLTF.

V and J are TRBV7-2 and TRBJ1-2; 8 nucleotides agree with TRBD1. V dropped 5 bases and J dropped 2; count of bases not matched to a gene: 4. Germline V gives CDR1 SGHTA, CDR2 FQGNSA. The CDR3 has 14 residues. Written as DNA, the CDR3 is TGTGCCAGCAGCCTCCGGACAGGGAACTATGGCTACACCTTC. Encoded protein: CASSLRTGNYGYTF.

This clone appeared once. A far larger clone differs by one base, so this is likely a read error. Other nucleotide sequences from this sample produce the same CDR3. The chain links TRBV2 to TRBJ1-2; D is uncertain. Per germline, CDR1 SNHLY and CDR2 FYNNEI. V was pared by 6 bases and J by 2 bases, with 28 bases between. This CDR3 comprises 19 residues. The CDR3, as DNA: TGTGCCAGCAGCGATTCGTTAGGACTGGGCCCCTATTGGAACTATGGCTACACCTTC. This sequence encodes CASSDSLGLGPYWNYGYTF.